These 4 T cell receptor beta chains share one sample of origin, sequenced in a study of Ad26.COV2.S vaccination and SARS-CoV-2 variants. Libraries were prepared by immunoSEQ multiplex PCR; TCRdb keeps only in-frame clonotypes and omits some of them. In the table there are 300,000 to 400,000 clones, around four fifths of which are singletons. As to treatment: some 19 received Ad26.COV2.S at low or high dose, single or two shots; about five received placebo; per-sample allocation not given. Samples analyzed were those drawn on day 63 after the first vaccine or placebo injection. The sample consisted of peripheral blood, taken in a trial of Ad26.COV2.S vaccine versus placebo. The source of these receptors is a person aged 18-60 years who received the Ad26.COV2.S COVID-19 vaccine or a placebo.

This chain joins TRBV20-1 and TRBJ1-2, with D maybe TRBD1 (6 bases). V was shortened by 3 bases and J by 4 bases, with 9 bases between the two germline ends. Germline V CDR1 and CDR2: DFQATT, SNEGSKA (reference sequence). This CDR3 comprises 12 residues. This chain's CDR3 is CSASGQIYGYTF. DNA of the CDR3: TGCAGTGCTAGTGGACAGATCTATGGCTACACCTTC.

This clone was detected only a few times. V and J are TRBV7-6 and TRBJ2-7; D unclear. Trimming took off 1 base at V and 5 bases at J, with 6 bases between the two ends. CDR3 size: 12 residues. Germline CDR1 SGHVS, CDR2 FNYEAQ. The CDR3 protein is CASSLGPHEQYF. DNA for the CDR3: TGTGCCAGCAGCTTAGGGCCCCACGAGCAGTACTTC.

There are a few counts of this clone. The chain has TRBV12-5 and TRBJ2-2; no clear D gene. The V gene's germline CDR1 is LGHNT and CDR2 FRNRAP. Trimming took off 4 bases at V and 6 bases at J, with 3 bases between the two ends. The CDR3 contains 11 residues. The DNA of the CDR3 is TGTGCTAGTGGTTCGGCCGGGGAGCTGTTTTTT. It encodes CASGSAGELFF.

This chain uses TRBV28 with TRBJ1-1; TRBD1 agrees at 7 bases. Germline CDR1 reads MDHEN; CDR2 reads SYDVKM. The V gene end was trimmed by 6 bases and the J gene end by 0 bases; junction bases not matched to a gene: 7. The CDR3 is made up of 15 amino acids. As DNA, the CDR3 is TGTGCCAGCAGGTGGACAGGCGGCTTGAACACTGAAGCTTTCTTT. This codes for CASRWTGGLNTEAFF.